This T cell receptor beta chain was identified in a study of CD8 T cells in ankylosing spondylitis. For this clonotype: Its antigen remains unidentified.

Study results and caveats: According to the report, clones linked to the disease were significantly enriched in matched synovial fluid samples taken from ankylosing spondylitis patients. Disease-linked clones bore a CD8+ phenotype and were relatively rare in peripheral blood. Fewer than 10 highly homologous variants made up a TCR beta motif that seemed to typify ankylosing spondylitis blood.

Trimming pared 1 base from V and 8 bases from J, leaving 15 bases between. The CDR3 runs 14 residues. The germline CDR1 and CDR2 sequences are DFQATT and SNEGSKA (reference sequence). Construction of TCR beta libraries was performed using quantitative 5'-RACE with molecular barcodes. TCRdb itself ran the 5' RACE reads through MiXCR, one entry per CDR3 protein. The sample includes about 250,000 distinct CDR3 sequences, over 30% of them seen just once. The rearrangement joins TRBV20-1 to TRBJ2-1, with a weak D call TRBD2 (7 bases). The receptor was derived from a male donor with ankylosing spondylitis or in good health (not recorded which). The sample taken for sequencing was blood, either unsorted or a sorted T cell fraction (not recorded which). The DNA for the CDR3 is TGCAGTGCTAGAGCCGACGGGGGGCCCCATGAGCAGTTCTTC. It encodes CSARADGGPHEQFF.